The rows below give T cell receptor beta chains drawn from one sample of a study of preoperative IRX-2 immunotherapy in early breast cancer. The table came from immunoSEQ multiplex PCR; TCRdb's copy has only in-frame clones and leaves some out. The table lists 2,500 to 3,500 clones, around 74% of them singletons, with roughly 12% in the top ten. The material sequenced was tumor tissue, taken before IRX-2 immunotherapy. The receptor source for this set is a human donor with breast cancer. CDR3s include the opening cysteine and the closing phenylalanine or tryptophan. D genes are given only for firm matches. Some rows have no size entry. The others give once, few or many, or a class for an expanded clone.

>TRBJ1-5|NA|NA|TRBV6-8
CASSPDVSNQPQHF
TGTGCCAGCAGCCCAGACGTTAGCAATCAGCCCCAGCATTTT
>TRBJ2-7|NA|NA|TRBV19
CASSGSGQQYF
TGTGCCAGTAGTGGGTCAGGGCAGCAGTACTTC
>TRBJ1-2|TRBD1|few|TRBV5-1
CASRFGQGVGLAYGYTF
TGCGCCAGCAGATTCGGACAGGGAGTGGGCTTAGCCTATGGCTACACCTTC
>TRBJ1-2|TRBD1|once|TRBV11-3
CASTTFAQGNYGYTF
TGTGCCAGCACCACCTTTGCACAGGGGAACTATGGCTACACCTTC
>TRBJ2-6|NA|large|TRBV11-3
CASSSSGTGANVLTF
TGTGCCAGCAGCTCCAGTGGGACTGGGGCCAACGTCCTGACTTTC
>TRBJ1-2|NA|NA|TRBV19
CASSIPGLYGYTF
TGTGCCAGTAGTATCCCCGGACTCTATGGCTACACCTTC
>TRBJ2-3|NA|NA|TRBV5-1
CASRVGWGTDTQYF
TGCGCCAGCAGAGTAGGGTGGGGCACAGATACGCAGTATTTT
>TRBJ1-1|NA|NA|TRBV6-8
CASSFGSSATEAFF
TGTGCCAGCTCTTTCGGGTCTTCGGCCACTGAAGCTTTCTTT
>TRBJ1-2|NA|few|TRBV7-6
CASSPRSGRAYGYTF
TGTGCCAGCAGCCCCCGGTCGGGCAGGGCCTATGGCTACACCTTC
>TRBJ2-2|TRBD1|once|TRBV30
CAWSTGTANTGELFF
TGTGCCTGGAGTACCGGGACAGCGAACACCGGGGAGCTGTTTTTT
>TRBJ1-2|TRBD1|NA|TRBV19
CASRGQFYGYTF
TGTGCCAGCAGGGGACAGTTCTATGGCTACACCTTC
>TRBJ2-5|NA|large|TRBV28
CASTLGGQGAGETQYF
TGTGCCAGCACTTTGGGAGGGCAGGGGGCAGGAGAGACCCAGTACTTC
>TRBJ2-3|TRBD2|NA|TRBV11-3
CASSPGTSVTDTQYF
TGTGCCAGCAGCCCCGGGACTAGCGTCACAGATACGCAGTATTTT
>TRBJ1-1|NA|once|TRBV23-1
CASSQSRQGRNTEAFF
TGCGCCAGCAGTCAGTCCCGGCAGGGCCGGAACACTGAAGCTTTCTTT
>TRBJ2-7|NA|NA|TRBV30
CAWVRGAAQYF
TGTGCCTGGGTGCGAGGGGCCGCGCAGTACTTC